This is a list of T cell receptor beta chains from one sample in a study of PD-L1 blockade in urothelial cancer. Data came from immunoSEQ multiplex PCR; TCRdb stores just in-frame clones and leaves some out. The data hold about 51,000 clones, with around 85% observed a single time. The sample in question was PBMCs, obtained around atezolizumab (anti-PD-L1) treatment. The receptors derive from a man aged 55 to 70 with urothelial cancer. The CDR3 runs from the conserved cysteine through the conserved F or W. D genes are given only for firm matches. Some rows have no size entry. The others give once, few or many, or a class for an expanded clone.

TRBD1	TRBV5-1	NA	TRBJ2-1	TGCGCCAGCACCAGTGGACAGGGACTTGAGCAGTTCTTC	CASTSGQGLEQFF
NA	TRBV6-5	NA	TRBJ2-3	TGTGCCAGCTCGATCGGGGATCCACGGGTAGCGCAGTATTTT	CASSIGDPRVAQYF
NA	TRBV27	NA	TRBJ1-2	TGTGCCAGCAGTTCGGACATCGCCATCTATGGCTACACCTTC	CASSSDIAIYGYTF
NA	TRBV28	NA	TRBJ2-3	TGTGCCAGCAGCCTAAGTCTTACAGGGTCACTTTCAGATACGCAGTATTTT	CASSLSLTGSLSDTQYF
NA	TRBV27	NA	TRBJ2-4	TGTGCCAGCAGTTTAAGCCGGTCCAAAAACATTCAGTACTTC	CASSLSRSKNIQYF
NA	TRBV10-3	NA	TRBJ1-4	TGTGCCATCAGCTCCGGACAGACTGCAACTAATGAAAAACTGTTTTTT	CAISSGQTATNEKLFF
NA	TRBV6-6	NA	TRBJ2-7	TGTGCCAGCACCTTACACGGGATGGGGGGCGAGCAGTACTTC	CASTLHGMGGEQYF
NA	TRBV5-8	NA	TRBJ1-2	TGTGCCAGCAGCTTGGGCACATTCTATGGCTACACCTTC	CASSLGTFYGYTF
NA	TRBV25-1	NA	TRBJ1-1	TGTGCCAGCAGTGACCGGAACACTGAAGCTTTCTTT	CASSDRNTEAFF
NA	TRBV5-1	once	TRBJ2-7	TGCGCCAGCAGCTCTTTGGGGGATCCCGGGACAATCTCCTACGAGCAGTACTTC	CASSSLGDPGTISYEQYF
NA	TRBV5-5	NA	TRBJ2-7	TGTGCCAGCAGCTTTATCTCAGGGAACTACGAGCAGTACTTC	CASSFISGNYEQYF
NA	TRBV7-9	NA	TRBJ1-3	TGTGCCCTTTACCAGGGGTCCTCCCCGAACACCATATATTTT	CALYQGSSPNTIYF
TRBD2	TRBV28	NA	TRBJ2-7	TGTGCCAGCAGAATGACTAGCGGGAGGGCTTTTAGCTCCTACGAGCAGTACTTC	CASRMTSGRAFSSYEQYF
TRBD2	TRBV7-2	NA	TRBJ2-1	TGTGCCAGCAGCTTCGGGGGGGGTAAGGGGAATGAGCAGTTCTTC	CASSFGGGKGNEQFF
NA	TRBV7-2	NA	TRBJ2-7	TGTGCCAGCAGCAGAACAGGGTACTCCTACGAGCAGTACTTC	CASSRTGYSYEQYF
NA	TRBV19	NA	TRBJ2-5	TGTGCCAGTAGTCGACCAGGGTACCAAGAGACCCAGTACTTC	CASSRPGYQETQYF
TRBD2	TRBV5-1	NA	TRBJ2-2	TGCGCCAGCAGCCCTAGCGGGGGGCCCAACACCGGGGAGCTGTTTTTT	CASSPSGGPNTGELFF
TRBD1	TRBV27	NA	TRBJ2-1	TGTGCCAGCAGGTCTTACAGGGGGGACAATGAGCAGTTCTTC	CASRSYRGDNEQFF
NA	TRBV28	NA	TRBJ1-5	TGTGCCAGCAGCCCGCGGGGATCCTATAGCAATCAGCCCCAGCATTTT	CASSPRGSYSNQPQHF
NA	TRBV5-1	NA	TRBJ2-7	TGCGCCAGCAGCTTGATAGGGGGAAGCTCCTACGAGCAGTACTTC	CASSLIGGSSYEQYF